One sample yielded the 22 T cell receptor beta chains listed below, sequenced in a study of cytomegalovirus exposure and HLA in healthy donors. Vbeta (60) and Jbeta (13) primers were used in the PCR. Some clones are missing from TCRdb's copy, which holds only in-frame ones; the method was immunoSEQ multiplex PCR. The sample lists about 150,000 clones, approximately 79% occurring once. The sequencing sample was made of PBMCs. Source of these receptors: a man aged 50 to 60 in good health and CMV-seropositive.

The J gene is TRBJ2-7, the V gene TRBV5-4; D uncertain. CDR1 SGHNT and CDR2 YYREEE come from the germline V gene (reference sequence). V shed 0 bases and J shed 6 bases, with 10 bases lying between them. The CDR3 is 13 residues long. CDR3 protein: CASSLEAFGEQYF. The CDR3 DNA follows: TGTGCCAGCAGCTTGGAAGCCTTCGGCGAGCAGTACTTC.

The CDR3 bases are TGTGCCAGCAGTTCGCGAGGCGGGGGGGAGACCCAGTACTTC. Protein product: CASSSRGGGETQYF. This chain links TRBV27 with TRBJ2-5; 8 nucleotides agree with TRBD2. The CDR3 loop spans 14 amino acids. Per the germline V gene, CDR1 is MNHEY and CDR2 is SMNVEV (reference sequence). The junction had 6 bases not matched to a gene; V was cut back by 4 bases and J by 5 bases.

This clone has a handful of counts. This sequence joins TRBV11-3 and TRBJ2-5; 8 bases are a match to TRBD1. V shed 3 bases and J 5 bases; nucleotides not matched to a gene: 2. The germline V gene has CDR1 SGHNT and CDR2 YENEEA. The CDR3 totals 13 residues. CDR3 sequence: CASSLQGAETQYF. CDR3 coding DNA: TGTGCCAGCAGCTTGCAGGGGGCCGAGACCCAGTACTTC.

The gene calls are TRBV28 and TRBJ2-7, with 9 bases matching TRBD1. The V gene's germline CDR1 is MDHEN and CDR2 SYDVKM. The CDR3 consists of 17 residues. V shed 4 bases and J 0 bases; nucleotides not matched to a gene: 10. The CDR3 nucleotides read TGTGCCAGCAGTTCCCCCCTTGGGACAGGGAGCTCCTACGAGCAGTACTTC. It encodes CASSSPLGTGSSYEQYF.

The chain employs TRBV30 and TRBJ2-7, with D possibly being TRBD2 (5 bases). The germline V gene encodes CDR1 GTSNPN and CDR2 SVGIG (reference sequence). CDR3 length equals 14 residues. The V end was cut by 4 bases, the J end by 3 bases, with 16 bases between. CDR3: CAWTREGHFYEQYF. The DNA for the CDR3 is TGTGCCTGGACCCGGGAAGGGCACTTCTACGAGCAGTACTTC.

The V gene is TRBV21-1, the J gene TRBJ1-2; the table's D call TRBD1 went unverified against the DNA. TRBV21-1 constitutes a pseudogene. This CDR3 has 13 amino acids. The CDR3 loop is CASVPGQGDPRAF. The CDR3, as DNA: TGTGCCAGCGTCCCGGGACAGGGGGACCCCAGGGCCTTC.

As regards this clone: Distinct nucleotide sequences in the sample also encode this CDR3. The rearrangement links TRBV28 to TRBJ2-4; 7 nucleotides agree with TRBD1. Germline V CDR1 and CDR2: MDHEN, SYDVKM. V dropped 3 bases and J dropped 4; count of bases not matched to a gene: 3. The CDR3 sequence is 14 residues long. The CDR3 protein is CASSLWTGKNIQYF. Here the CDR3 DNA reads TGTGCCAGCAGTTTGTGGACAGGAAAAAACATTCAGTACTTC.

This clone was observed a handful of times. The chain has TRBV7-2 and TRBJ2-3; 7 bases fit TRBD2. Unmatched junction bases numbered 7, after V lost 5 bases and J lost 2 bases. Germline V gene sequence: CDR1 SGHTA, CDR2 FQGNSA. This CDR3 contains 15 residues. The CDR3 coding sequence is TGTGCCAGCAGCCGCGGAGCGGGGTACACAGATACGCAGTATTTT. The encoded protein is CASSRGAGYTDTQYF. The variable domain in full, completed from reference TRBV7-2 and TRBJ2-3, reads GAGVSQSPSNKVTEKGKDVELRCDPISGHTALYWYRQSLGQGLEFLIYFQGNSAPDKSGLPSDRFSAERTGGSVSTLTIQRTQQEDSAVYLCASSRGAGYTDTQYFGPGTRLTVL.

CDR3 DNA: TGCGCCAGCAGCTTTGGGGAGGGCGGCTACGAGCAGTACTTC. Its protein is CASSFGEGGYEQYF. V and J are TRBV5-1 and TRBJ2-7; 7 nucleotides agree with TRBD2. The V gene end was trimmed by 2 bases and the J gene end by 3 bases; junction bases not matched to a gene: 5. The CDR3 runs 14 residues. Germline V gene lookup returns CDR1 SGHRS and CDR2 YFSETQ.

The genes are TRBV4-1 and TRBJ2-6; TRBD1 matches 8 bases. Germline V gene sequence: CDR1 MGHRA, CDR2 YSYEKL. The CDR3 is 17 residues long. Trimming took 4 bases from V and 0 from J; bases not matched to a gene: 5. The CDR3 DNA reads TGCGCCAGCAGCCGCGGACAGGGAAGCTCTGGGGCCAACGTCCTGACTTTC. Translated, it gives CASSRGQGSSGANVLTF.

V is TRBV19 and J is TRBJ1-2; 8 bases map to TRBD1. Looked up from germline, CDR1 is LNHDA and CDR2 is SQIVND (reference sequence). V shed 9 bases and J 8 bases; nucleotides not matched to a gene: 14. The CDR3 extends over 14 amino acids. The CDR3 nucleotides read TGTGCCAGCTCCTTCTACGCAGGGGGCGAGGGCTACACCTTC. This sequence encodes CASSFYAGGEGYTF.

The chain carries TRBV19 and TRBJ2-6; 8 nucleotides match TRBD1. The CDR3 is 19 amino acids. In germline, CDR1 is LNHDA, CDR2 SQIVND (reference sequence). The J segment lost 0 bases and the V segment lost 7 bases, leaving 14 bases of the junction unmatched. DNA of the CDR3: TGTGCCAGTACTCAATTCCGGGACAGGATTTACTCTGGGGCCAACGTCCTGACTTTC. It codes for CASTQFRDRIYSGANVLTF.

The chain employs TRBV5-1 and TRBJ2-7; 7 bases agree with TRBD1. Trimming cost V 4 bases and J 3 bases; bases outside gene matches: 10. The germline V gene has CDR1 SGHRS and CDR2 YFSETQ. This CDR3 spans 15 amino acids. The DNA for the CDR3 is TGCGCCAGCAGCCTATCACAGGGGCGAAACTACGAGCAGTACTTC. It is translated as CASSLSQGRNYEQYF.

This sequence joins TRBV4-1 and TRBJ2-7, with 16 nucleotides matching TRBD2. Germline V gene data show CDR1 as MGHRA and CDR2 as YSYEKL. CDR3 size: 18 residues. The junction had 9 bases not matched to a gene; V was cut back by 3 bases and J by 4 bases. CDR3 DNA sequence: TGCGCCAGCAGCCAGGAGGGACTAGCGGGAGGGCCAGAATACGAGCAGTACTTC. Amino acid sequence: CASSQEGLAGGPEYEQYF.

J is TRBJ2-3 and V is TRBV4-1; D is perhaps TRBD2 (6 bases). Germline V gene sequence: CDR1 MGHRA, CDR2 YSYEKL. The CDR3 contains 17 residues. Trimming cost V 0 bases and J 4 bases, with 17 bases left between them. This CDR3 is CASSQEGTSTRADTQYF. The CDR3 nucleotides are TGCGCCAGCAGCCAAGAGGGAACTAGCACCCGTGCAGATACGCAGTATTTT.

The chain has TRBV18 and TRBJ2-5, with 7 nucleotides matching TRBD1. This CDR3 region has 14 residues. Germline lookup yields CDR1 KGHSH and CDR2 LQKENI. J gave up 2 bases and V 4 bases, and 4 bases lay outside the gene matches. The DNA of the CDR3 is TGTGCCAGCTCACTCGGGACAGCACAAGAGACCCAGTACTTC. Translated: CASSLGTAQETQYF.

V is TRBV15 and J is TRBJ2-1, with D possibly TRBD2 on 5 matching bases. The CDR3 spans 13 residues. V was cut by 7 bases and J by 2 bases, with 9 bases left in between. CDR1 is LNHNV, CDR2 YYDKDF, per germline (reference sequence). The DNA of the CDR3 is TGTGCCACCAAGGACGGGGCCTACAATGAGCAGTTCTTC. Translating it yields CATKDGAYNEQFF.

V usage is TRBV2 and J usage is TRBJ2-2; no clear D gene. Trimming cost V 7 bases and J 4 bases, with 13 bases left between them. This CDR3 has 14 residues. Germline V gene data show CDR1 as SNHLY and CDR2 as FYNNEI. The CDR3 loop is CASKRLESTGELFF. The CDR3 nucleotides are TGTGCCAGCAAAAGGCTAGAGAGCACCGGGGAGCTGTTTTTT. Together with reference TRBV2 and TRBJ2-2, the CDR3 gives the full variable domain: EPEVTQTPSHQVTQMGQEVILRCVPISNHLYFYWYRQILGQKVEFLVSFYNNEISEKSEIFDDQFSVERPDGSNFTLKIRSTKLEDSAMYFCASKRLESTGELFFGEGSRLTVL.

The J gene is TRBJ2-7, the V gene TRBV2, with TRBD2 matching over 14 bases. The CDR3 covers 18 residues. Germline V gene data show CDR1 as SNHLY and CDR2 as FYNNEI. The V segment lost 3 bases and the J segment 3 bases; nucleotides outside the gene matches: 10. CDR3: CASSDRTGLAGANYEQYF. CDR3 in DNA: TGTGCCAGCAGTGACCGCACGGGACTAGCGGGAGCCAACTACGAGCAGTACTTC.

The chain joins TRBV2 to TRBJ2-5, with TRBD2 matching 11 bases. The J call could be wrong; TRBJ2-7 is a better fit for the DNA end. The length of the CDR3 is 14 residues. Germline lookup yields CDR1 SNHLY and CDR2 FYNNEI. This CDR3 reads CASSVAGGNYEQYF. In nucleotides, the CDR3 is TGTGCCAGCAGTGTAGCGGGAGGGAACTACGAGCAGTACTTC.

The chain employs TRBV4-2 and TRBJ2-5; 8 bases line up with TRBD1. Gene TRBJ2-7 matches the end of the DNA better, so the J call may be wrong. CDR3 length equals 14 residues. Per germline, CDR1 LGHNA and CDR2 YNFKEQ. The CDR3, as DNA: TGTGCCAGCAGCCAAGGGACAGGGCCCTACGAGCAGTACTTC. This sequence encodes CASSQGTGPYEQYF.

V and J are TRBV7-6 and TRBJ2-1; 12 nucleotides align to TRBD1. The germline CDR1 and CDR2 sequences are SGHVS and FNYEAQ. This CDR3 spans 17 amino acids. The ends lost 5 bases at V and 5 bases at J; junction bases unmatched: 10. CDR3 loop: CASSQMERDRGHNEQFF. CDR3 nucleotides: TGTGCCAGCAGCCAAATGGAACGGGACAGGGGGCACAATGAGCAGTTCTTC.